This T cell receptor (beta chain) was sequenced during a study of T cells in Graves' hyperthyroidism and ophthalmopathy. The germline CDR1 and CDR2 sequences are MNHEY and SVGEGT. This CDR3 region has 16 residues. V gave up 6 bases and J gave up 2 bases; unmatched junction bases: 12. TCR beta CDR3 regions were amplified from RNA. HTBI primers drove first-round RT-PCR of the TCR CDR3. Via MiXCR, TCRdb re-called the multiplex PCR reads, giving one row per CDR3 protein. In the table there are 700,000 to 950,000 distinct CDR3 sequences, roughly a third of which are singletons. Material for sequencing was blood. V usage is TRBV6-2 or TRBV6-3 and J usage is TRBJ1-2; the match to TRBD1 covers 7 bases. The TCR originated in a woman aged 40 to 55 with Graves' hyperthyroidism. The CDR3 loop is CASSPGQDIRNYGYTF. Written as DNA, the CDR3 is TGTGCCAGCAGCCCCGGACAGGACATCCGAAACTATGGCTACACCTTC.